The 22 T cell receptor beta chains presented below share a single source sample, sequenced in a study of blood T cell repertoires in COVID-19. Produced via immunoSEQ multiplex PCR; TCRdb's table is partial and in-frame only. The profile shows 90,000 to 140,000 clones, roughly 80% of them singletons. The sequencing input was peripheral blood. All receptors derive from a woman between 70 and 85 years old with acute or convalescent COVID-19.

This clone was counted a few times. V usage is TRBV19 and J usage is TRBJ2-7, with 8 bases matching TRBD1. With 4 bases clipped from V and 4 bases from J, the junction kept 9 bases outside the gene matches. Germline values: CDR1 LNHDA, CDR2 SQIVND (reference sequence). The CDR3 is made up of 15 amino acids. The CDR3 loop is CASSTRTGTLYEQYF. For the CDR3, the DNA is TGTGCCAGTAGTACTCGGACAGGGACGTTGTACGAGCAGTACTTC.

This chain links TRBV19 with TRBJ1-1; weak D call: TRBD1 (6 bases). Germline CDR1 reads LNHDA; CDR2 reads SQIVND (reference sequence). V dropped 8 bases and J dropped 1 base, with 8 bases sitting between them. The CDR3 runs 12 residues. The CDR3 here is CASLRGNTEAFF. The DNA of the CDR3 is TGTGCCAGTCTCAGGGGGAACACTGAAGCTTTCTTT.

In its sample, this clone was seen a few times. The J gene is TRBJ2-3, the V gene TRBV11-2; 7 bases align to TRBD2. The length of the CDR3 is 16 residues. V lost 7 bases and J lost 0; bases outside the gene matches: 10. The germline CDR1 and CDR2 sequences are SGHAT and FQNNGV. CDR3 sequence: CASNRDRGVSTDTQYF. As DNA, the CDR3 is TGTGCCAGCAACCGCGATCGGGGGGTAAGCACAGATACGCAGTATTTT.

This clone came up a few times. The chain recombines TRBV19 with TRBJ2-5; TRBD1 matches at 8 bases. This CDR3 comprises 15 residues. CDR1 and CDR2 from the germline V gene are LNHDA and SQIVND (reference sequence). V lost 7 bases, J lost 1 base, and 8 bases stayed unmatched. DNA for the CDR3: TGTGCCAGTAATTCAGGGGGCGCCGGCCAAGAGACCCAGTACTTC. This sequence encodes CASNSGGAGQETQYF.

The rearrangement joins TRBV9 to TRBJ1-1; a weak D match, TRBD1 (5 bases). With 5 bases removed from V and 8 bases from J, the gap between germline ends came to 22 bases. Germline V gene sequence: CDR1 SGDLS, CDR2 YYNGEE. The CDR3 loop spans 15 amino acids. CDR3 DNA sequence: TGTGCCAGCAGGTACTCCGCTGGGGCGGCGGAAGAAGCTTTCTTT. It is translated as CASRYSAGAAEEAFF.

The chain employs TRBV7-8 and TRBJ1-1; the match to TRBD1 covers 9 bases. CDR3 size: 13 residues. V was clipped by 5 bases and J by 10 bases; unmatched bases: 8. Germline values: CDR1 SGHVS, CDR2 FQNEAQ. The CDR3 is CASSPDRGVGAFF. The CDR3 DNA reads as TGTGCCAGCAGCCCGGACAGGGGTGTGGGAGCTTTCTTT.

The CDR3 nucleotides read TGTGCCAGTAGCCCCATGGCCTCTAATGAAAAACTGTTTTTT. Translation: CASSPMASNEKLFF. The V call is TRBV19, the J call TRBJ1-4; the D is unclear. The V end was cut by 6 bases, the J end by 3 bases, with 11 bases between. Germline V lookup: CDR1 LNHDA, CDR2 SQIVND (reference sequence). This CDR3 is 14 amino acids long.

Note on this clone: This specimen includes other DNA sequences encoding the same CDR3. The chain links TRBV19 to TRBJ2-1; D gene ambiguous. The germline V gene encodes CDR1 LNHDA and CDR2 SQIVND (reference sequence). With 6 bases removed from V and 4 bases from J, the gap between germline ends came to 13 bases. The length of the CDR3 is 14 residues. The CDR3 DNA reads as TGTGCCAGTAGCCCCGGCGGCCCTTACAATGAGCAGTTCTTC. Translation gives CASSPGGPYNEQFF. Complete variable domain (other parts from reference TRBV19 and TRBJ2-1): DGGITQSPKYLFRKEGQNVTLSCEQNLNHDAMYWYRQDPGQGLRLIYYSQIVNDFQKGDIAEGYSVSREKKESFPLTVTSAQKNPTAFYLCASSPGGPYNEQFFGPGTRLTVL.

The chain joins TRBV18 to TRBJ1-2, with TRBD1 identical over 8 bases. V dropped 3 bases and J dropped 7; count of bases not matched to a gene: 16. Germline-derived CDR1 and CDR2 are KGHSH and LQKENI. The CDR3 has 17 amino acids. The CDR3 is CASSPAQGAGPTFGYTF. CDR3 bases: TGTGCCAGCTCACCCGCGCAGGGGGCGGGCCCAACCTTTGGCTACACCTTC.

The chain carries TRBV18 and TRBJ1-1, with unresolved D. Per germline, CDR1 KGHSH and CDR2 LQKENI. Between the trimmed V and J ends, which lost 0 bases and 9 bases, there was a span of 8 bases. The CDR3 totals 12 residues. CDR3 amino acids: CASSPPSGKAFF. For the CDR3, the DNA is TGTGCCAGCTCACCACCGTCAGGAAAAGCTTTCTTT.

The CDR3 bases are TGTGCCAGCAGTTACGGGACAGGGGTGTACTTC. Translating it yields CASSYGTGVYF. The V call is TRBV6-2 or TRBV6-3, the J call TRBJ2-7, with 10 bases that match TRBD1. Germline-derived CDR1 and CDR2 are MNHEY and SVGEGT. The junction had 1 base not matched to a gene; V was cut back by 2 bases and J by 12 bases. This CDR3 is 11 amino acids long.

The V gene is TRBV7-7, the J gene TRBJ2-3, with D possibly being TRBD2 (5 bases). The CDR3 loop spans 13 amino acids. Germline V gene lookup returns CDR1 SSHAT and CDR2 FNYEAQ (reference sequence). V was trimmed by 5 bases and J by 6 bases, leaving 12 bases between them. This CDR3 reads CASSPLGMDTQYF. The CDR3 DNA reads TGTGCCAGCAGCCCACTAGGGATGGATACGCAGTATTTT.

The table lists this clone with a count of one. The genes are TRBV7-9 and TRBJ2-1, with 8 bases fitting TRBD2. Germline loops: CDR1 SEHNR, CDR2 FQNEAQ (reference sequence). V shed 3 bases and J 5 bases; nucleotides not matched to a gene: 3. The CDR3 is made up of 14 amino acids. In DNA, the CDR3 is TGTGCCAGCAGCTTTAGCGGGGCGGACAATGAGCAGTTCTTC. Translation gives CASSFSGADNEQFF.

The chain has TRBV7-6 and TRBJ2-1, with D perhaps matching TRBD2 (5 bases). The length of the CDR3 is 15 residues. From germline, CDR1 is SGHVS and CDR2 FNYEAQ. The V end was cut by 4 bases, the J end by 5 bases, with 15 bases between. The chain's CDR3 is CASSSGGRRDNEQFF. The DNA of the CDR3 is TGTGCCAGCAGCTCGGGCGGGCGGCGGGACAATGAGCAGTTCTTC.

The V call is TRBV3-1 (or the pseudogene TRBV3-2), the J call TRBJ1-2; TRBD1 aligns across 7 bases. The trim removed 1 base at V and 8 bases at J, leaving 7 bases unmatched. The CDR3 contains 14 residues. CDR1 is LGHDT, CDR2 YNNKEL, per germline (reference sequence). Written as DNA, the CDR3 is TGTGCCAGCAGCCAAGCTAAGGGGGCGACGGGCTACACCTTC. It yields the protein CASSQAKGATGYTF.

This clone was found a few times. CDR3 sequence reads: CASSRAIGATDTQYF. DNA for the CDR3: TGTGCCAGCTCTCGCGCAATAGGGGCCACAGATACGCAGTATTTT. The J gene is TRBJ2-3, the V gene TRBV9; D is possibly TRBD1 (5 bases). V was shortened by 7 bases and J by 2 bases, with 17 bases between the two germline ends. The CDR3 extends over 15 amino acids. Germline CDR1 is SGDLS and CDR2 is YYNGEE.

V gene TRBV7-8 combines with J gene TRBJ2-7, with TRBD1 matching over 11 bases. From germline, CDR1 is SGHVS and CDR2 FQNEAQ. The CDR3 totals 15 residues. V lost 5 bases and J lost 3; bases outside the gene matches: 6. The CDR3 region is CASSGGQGDYYEQYF. In DNA, the CDR3 is TGTGCCAGCAGCGGGGGACAGGGGGATTACTACGAGCAGTACTTC.

This clone came up once. The chain combines TRBV3-1 (or the pseudogene TRBV3-2) with TRBJ1-2; tentative D call: TRBD1 (5 bases). The germline CDR1 and CDR2 sequences are LGHDT and YNNKEL (reference sequence). V lost 3 bases and J lost 1, with 12 bases in between. This CDR3 region has 15 residues. This CDR3 is CASSHTGTGNYGYTF. The DNA of the CDR3 is TGTGCCAGCAGCCATACAGGCACAGGTAACTATGGCTACACCTTC.

As concerns this clone: This likely stems from a read error, as it lies one base from a far larger clone. Other DNA sequences within the sample encode an identical CDR3. This chain links TRBV5-1 with TRBJ2-7, with 8 bases matching TRBD2. The germline V gene encodes CDR1 SGHRS and CDR2 YFSETQ. The CDR3 is 16 residues long. The V and J ends lost 7 bases and 7 bases, in that order; junction bases with no gene match: 19. The CDR3 bases are TGCGCCAGCTTGAGCCGTGGGGGGGGCCGGGGGGGGGAGCAGTACTTC. This codes for CASLSRGGGRGGEQYF.

The chain is built from TRBV4-1 and TRBJ2-1, with 12 bases matching TRBD2. CDR1 MGHRA and CDR2 YSYEKL come from the germline V gene. The CDR3 totals 17 residues. The ends lost 0 bases at V and 7 bases at J; junction bases unmatched: 7. DNA for the CDR3: TGCGCCAGCAGCCAAGATATAGGGCTAGCGGGGGGGAATGAGCAGTTCTTC. Translated, it gives CASSQDIGLAGGNEQFF.

This chain uses TRBV7-9 with TRBJ2-7; 8 bases match TRBD1. Trimming took 5 bases from V and 2 from J; bases not matched to a gene: 5. The CDR3 spans 14 residues. From germline, CDR1 is SEHNR and CDR2 FQNEAQ (reference sequence). The CDR3 spells CASSSDRGPYEQYF. The CDR3 DNA sequence: TGTGCCAGCAGCAGCGACAGGGGACCCTACGAGCAGTACTTC.

This rearrangement joins TRBV6-5 to TRBJ2-5; the match to TRBD1 covers 9 bases. The CDR3 is 14 residues long. The ends lost 9 bases at V and 2 bases at J; junction bases unmatched: 7. CDR1 is MNHEY and CDR2 is SVGAGI in the germline V gene. CDR3 nucleotide sequence: TGTGCCAGTTGTAACAGGGGGCGGCAAGAGACCCAGTACTTC. Translating gives CASCNRGRQETQYF.